This TCR beta chain originates from a study of T cells expressing NK-cell markers. TCRdb derives one entry per CDR3 protein from the 5' RACE reads, leaving out DNA. This repertoire includes a few hundred thousand distinct CDR3 sequences. Looked up from germline, CDR1 is KGHSH and CDR2 is LQKENI. The CDR3 loop spans 13 amino acids. This TCR was recovered from a man between 18 and 35 years old in good health. The chain joins TRBV18 to TRBJ1-2; TCRdb's D gene call, TRBD1, goes unchecked for lack of DNA. The sample consisted of blood T cells: a sorted CD56 or NKG2C T cell subset, CD4+ or CD8+ T cells, or bulk PBMC T cells (not recorded which). The CDR3 protein is CASSSGQNYGYTF.